This record looks at one T cell receptor beta chain sequence and its context. RNA was extracted with the RNeasy kit, and a quantity of about 0.45 to 1 ug was reverse transcribed using random hexamers. It was immunoSEQ multiplex PCR that amplified TCR beta CDR3 across 54 Vbeta and 13 Jbeta. TCRdb reprocessed the immunoSEQ multiplex PCR reads with MiXCR, giving one entry per CDR3 protein. The table records roughly 2,000 distinct CDR3 sequences, about 69% of them present only once. The record originates from a study of CD8 T cells in Susac syndrome. The overall study: When blood was collected, patients with Susac syndrome were therapy-naive, were taking corticosteroids, or were receiving intravenous immunoglobulin alone.

Germline V gene sequence: CDR1 DFQATT, CDR2 SNEGSKA (reference sequence). The CDR3 is 17 residues long. V was cut by 0 bases and J by 0 bases, with 16 bases left in between. CD27 and CD45RA staining defined memory subsets for TEMRA sorting. The cells that were sequenced included both total CD8+ cells and sorted CD8+ TEMRA cells. Negative magnetic isolation gave CD8+ and CD4+ cells; FACS enriched CD8+ TEMRA. The TCR comes from a human donor with Susac syndrome. The sequenced sample consisted of CD8+ TEMRA cells from PBMCs. Subset here: FACS-sorted terminally differentiated effector memory CD8+ T cells re-expressing CD45RA (CD8+ TEMRA). The chain couples TRBV20-1 to TRBJ2-3, with a possible D match to TRBD1 (5 bases). CDR3 coding DNA: TGCAGTGCTAGAGATCGTCTGGGGCCGGATAGCACAGATACGCAGTATTTT. Translation: CSARDRLGPDSTDTQYF.